The entry that follows covers one T cell receptor beta chain sequence. Its antigen is still unknown. This CDR3 is built from 15 residues. V gave up 6 bases and J gave up 0 bases, with 15 bases separating them. Germline V lookup: CDR1 MNHEY, CDR2 SVGEGT. This sample was taken from a study of human T cells and chemical hapten exposure. General study points: TCRs at a frequency above 1 in 1000 stayed unchanged with DPC sensitization.

Unique molecular identifiers were affixed to discrete cDNA molecules within the library. Each CDR3 protein gets one entry after TCRdb re-called the RACE reads with MiXCR. Of 97,000 or so distinct CDR3 sequences listed, 27% are singletons. Indicated time point: patch test 3, about 24 weeks after DPC sensitization. Treatment of the sample: therapeutic diphenylcyclopropenone sensitization with weekly scalp DPC. The input for sequencing was whole blood, taken in connection with sensitization to the hapten diphenylcyclopropenone (DPC). This chain links TRBV6-2 or TRBV6-3 with TRBJ2-7; tentative D call: TRBD2 (5 bases). The receptor was isolated from a man aged 35 to 55 with alopecia areata. Some clones in this sample may be carry-over from other donors' samples. CDR3 protein: CASSPVQRNSYEQYF. The CDR3 nucleotides read TGTGCCAGCAGCCCCGTCCAGCGGAACTCCTACGAGCAGTACTTC.